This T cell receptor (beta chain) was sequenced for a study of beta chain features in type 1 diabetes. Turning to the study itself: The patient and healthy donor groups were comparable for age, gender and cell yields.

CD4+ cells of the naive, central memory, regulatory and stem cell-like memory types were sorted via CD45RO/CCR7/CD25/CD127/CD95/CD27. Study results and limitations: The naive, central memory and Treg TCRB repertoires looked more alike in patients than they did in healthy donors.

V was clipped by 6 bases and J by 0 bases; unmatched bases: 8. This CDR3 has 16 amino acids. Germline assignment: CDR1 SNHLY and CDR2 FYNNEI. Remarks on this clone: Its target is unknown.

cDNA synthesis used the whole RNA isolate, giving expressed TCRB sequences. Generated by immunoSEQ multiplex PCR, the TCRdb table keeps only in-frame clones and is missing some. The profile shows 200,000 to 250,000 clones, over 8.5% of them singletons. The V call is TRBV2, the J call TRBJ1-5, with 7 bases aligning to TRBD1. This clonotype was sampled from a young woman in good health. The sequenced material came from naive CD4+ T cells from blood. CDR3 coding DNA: TGTGCCAGCAGCAACAGGGGCGGGAATAGCAATCAGCCCCAGCATTTT. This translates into CASSNRGGNSNQPQHF.